The T cell receptor beta chain under discussion was sequenced for a study of cytomegalovirus exposure and HLA in healthy donors. Amplification used 60 Vbeta primers and 13 Jbeta primers. Sequencing was performed with immunoSEQ multiplex PCR; in TCRdb, only in-frame clones are kept and a portion is missing. The sample holds over 200,000 clones, more than 60% seen once. The length of the CDR3 is 14 residues. Trimming stripped 2 bases from V and 2 bases from J, with 11 bases between. Germline CDR1 and CDR2: GTSNPN and SVGIG (reference sequence). The chain links TRBV30 to TRBJ2-3, with D possibly matching TRBD2 (5 bases). The specimen was PBMCs. The TCR sequence derives from a woman aged 55-69 years in good health and CMV-seropositive. The CDR3 region is CAWSRTLHTDTQYF. The CDR3 nucleotides are TGTGCCTGGAGTAGGACTCTTCACACAGATACGCAGTATTTT.